The following is a TCR beta chain sequence with its context. Antigen specificity is unknown. Some clones are missing from TCRdb's copy, which holds only in-frame ones; the method was immunoSEQ multiplex PCR. The sample yields about 130,000 clones, about nine tenths seen once. These data belong to a study of cytomegalovirus exposure and HLA in healthy donors. Findings and caveats of the study: The listing of fewer than 200 TCR beta chains classed them as cytomegalovirus-associated.

The specimen was PBMCs. This sequence was found in a woman aged 25-40 years in good health and CMV-seropositive.

The chain's CDR3 is CASSAGAPETQYF. In DNA, the CDR3 is TGCGCCAGCAGCGCGGGAGCCCCAGAGACCCAGTACTTC. The chain links TRBV5-1 to TRBJ2-5, with 7 bases aligning to TRBD2. Germline CDR1 reads SGHRS; CDR2 reads YFSETQ. The CDR3 extends over 13 amino acids. The V and J ends lost 4 bases and 4 bases, in that order; junction bases with no gene match: 4.